The next 12 T cell receptor beta chains were all read from a single sample in a study of identical twins (dated by TCRdb to about 2016). The library was made by 5' RACE. This sample was sequenced with an Illumina HiSeq 2000. TCRdb applied fastp at Q25 and MiXCR to the public reads, then kept only in-frame beta chains. Entries that share a CDR3 protein sequence are merged under the most common genes and DNA. The sample data list roughly 350,000 distinct CDR3 sequences, and roughly 9% of these were observed just once. Under 10% of the sample is in the top ten clones. The sequenced sample consisted of naive T cells sorted from blood. In light of the paper, this sample's cell subset or site label describes: cells isolated with a human naive T-cell isolation kit. The receptor source for this set is a woman aged 45-60 years in good health.

This clonotype was recorded at least ten times. The chain links TRBV5-1 to TRBJ2-7; D call uncertain. V lost 0 bases, J lost 3 bases, and 7 bases lay in between. The CDR3 is 13 residues long. Germline V gives CDR1 SGHRS, CDR2 YFSETQ. CDR3 in amino acids: CASSLAYNYEQYF. The CDR3 nucleotides read TGCGCCAGCAGCTTGGCCTACAACTACGAGCAGTACTTC.

This CDR3 is CASSFRGQGAEAFF. The CDR3 nucleotides are TGTGCCAGCAGTTTTAGGGGACAGGGGGCTGAAGCTTTCTTT. The V and J genes are TRBV27 and TRBJ1-1, with 11 bases aligning to TRBD1. J was trimmed by 6 bases and V by 3 bases; bases with no gene match: 3. This CDR3 is 14 amino acids long. CDR1 and CDR2 from the germline V gene are MNHEY and SMNVEV (reference sequence).

The rearrangement uses TRBV7-9 and TRBJ2-5, with a tentative D call TRBD2 (7 bases). The CDR3 runs to 15 residues. From germline, CDR1 is SEHNR and CDR2 FQNEAQ (reference sequence). V gave up 5 bases and J gave up 2 bases, with 15 bases separating them. CDR3 sequence (DNA): TGTGCCAGCAGCCCTTGGGGGAGGGGGCAAGAGACCCAGTACTTC. It is translated as CASSPWGRGQETQYF. Looking up the rest from reference TRBV7-9 and TRBJ2-5 gives the full variable domain: DTGVSQNPRHKITKRGQNVTFRCDPISEHNRLYWYRQTLGQGPEFLTYFQNEAQLEKSRLLSDRFSAERPKGSFSTLEIQRTEQGDSAMYLCASSPWGRGQETQYFGPGTRLLVL.

This clonotype was recorded many times. V is TRBV9 and J is TRBJ1-2; D is perhaps TRBD1 (5 bases). Germline lookup yields CDR1 SGDLS and CDR2 YYNGEE. The V end was cut by 0 bases, the J end by 4 bases, with 7 bases between. The CDR3 spans 13 residues. The CDR3 loop reads CASSVDGTYGYTF. CDR3 DNA sequence: TGTGCCAGCAGCGTAGACGGGACCTATGGCTACACCTTC.

This clonotype was counted many times. This chain joins TRBV25-1 and TRBJ2-2, with D perhaps TRBD1 (5 bases). Trimming removed 4 bases from V and 6 bases from J, with 6 bases in between. CDR1 and CDR2 (germline): MGHDK, SYGVNS. The CDR3 totals 12 residues. Here the CDR3 reads CASSAGSGELFF. CDR3 coding DNA: TGTGCCAGCAGTGCAGGGTCCGGGGAGCTGTTTTTT.

This clonotype has ten or more counts. This chain joins TRBV2 and TRBJ2-7; unclear D gene. V gave up 5 bases and J gave up 5 bases, with 10 bases separating them. Germline assignment: CDR1 SNHLY and CDR2 FYNNEI. The length of the CDR3 is 12 residues. CDR3 residues: CASSPPGDEQYF. DNA for the CDR3: TGTGCCAGCAGTCCCCCTGGGGACGAGCAGTACTTC.

The J gene is TRBJ1-1, the V gene TRBV9; no clear D gene. Between the trimmed V and J ends, which lost 0 bases and 1 base, there was a span of 7 bases. Germline CDR1 is SGDLS and CDR2 is YYNGEE. This CDR3 has 14 amino acids. CDR3 nucleotides: TGTGCCAGCAGCGTAGAAGAAGAGAACACTGAAGCTTTCTTT. This codes for CASSVEEENTEAFF.

This clonotype was observed a handful of times. The V call is TRBV27, the J call TRBJ2-5, with D tentatively TRBD2 (6 bases). V gave up 9 bases and J gave up 5 bases, with 25 bases separating them. This CDR3 spans 16 amino acids. Germline V gives CDR1 MNHEY, CDR2 SMNVEV (reference sequence). CDR3 bases: TGTGCCAGTAGCACCCCCTTGACCTCGGGAGAGGAGACCCAGTACTTC. Its translation: CASSTPLTSGEETQYF.

This clonotype appeared many times. The rearrangement links TRBV20-1 to TRBJ1-1; D is unresolved. Trimming removed 5 bases at V and 3 bases at J, with 13 bases between. The CDR3 loop spans 13 amino acids. The germline V gene encodes CDR1 DFQATT and CDR2 SNEGSKA (reference sequence). Here the CDR3 DNA reads TGCAGTGCTGAGGAGGGATCGGACACTGAAGCTTTCTTT. Residues: CSAEEGSDTEAFF.

This clonotype was counted ten times or more. The V and J genes are TRBV2 and TRBJ2-2; the match to TRBD1 covers 8 bases. The J segment lost 4 bases and the V segment lost 3 bases, leaving 4 bases of the junction unmatched. Per germline, CDR1 SNHLY and CDR2 FYNNEI. The CDR3 totals 15 residues. The CDR3 sequence: CASSERTGFTGELFF. The DNA for the CDR3 is TGTGCCAGCAGTGAGAGGACAGGGTTCACCGGGGAGCTGTTTTTT.

In this sample, this clonotype turned up a few times. The chain is built from TRBV11-2 and TRBJ2-1, with TRBD2 identical over 8 bases. The length of the CDR3 is 16 residues. CDR1 and CDR2 (germline): SGHAT, FQNNGV. After removal of 5 bases from V and 7 bases from J, the junction contained 13 bases not matched to a gene. The CDR3 coding sequence is TGTGCCAGCAGCCCCCCAGCGGGAGCGCCGGAGAATGAGCAGTTCTTC. Amino acid sequence: CASSPPAGAPENEQFF.

This clonotype was counted at least ten times. The rearrangement uses TRBV15 and TRBJ1-1; a weak D match, TRBD1 (5 bases). Trimming took off 0 bases at V and 0 bases at J, with 17 bases between the two ends. Per the germline V gene, CDR1 is LNHNV and CDR2 is YYDKDF (reference sequence). The CDR3 sequence is 18 residues long. DNA for the CDR3: TGTGCCACCAGCAGAGAGGAAGTGACAGACCTCATGAACACTGAAGCTTTCTTT. This sequence encodes CATSREEVTDLMNTEAFF.